This entry lists 23 T cell receptor beta chains sequenced from one sample in a study of identical twins. TCRdb re-called the 5' RACE reads with MiXCR, one entry per CDR3 protein. The sample contains some 760,000 distinct CDR3 sequences, 15% to 20% of which appear only once. These data were also filed under a second study, of T cells expressing NK-cell markers.

The sequencing input was PBMCs. Receptors were obtained from a woman under 30 in good health.

This clonotype was recorded a few times. The genes are TRBV12-3 or TRBV12-4 and TRBJ1-1; D is possibly TRBD1 (5 bases). CDR3 length equals 13 residues. The germline V and J ends were trimmed by 6 bases and 1 base, with 9 bases remaining between them. The CDR3 here is CASRTGQNTEAFF. In nucleotides, the CDR3 is TGTGCCAGCAGGACCGGACAGAACACTGAAGCTTTCTTT.

This clonotype came up a few times. The rearrangement links TRBV12-3 or TRBV12-4 to TRBJ2-2; 9 bases agree with TRBD2. The V segment lost 3 bases and the J segment 6 bases; nucleotides outside the gene matches: 14. The CDR3 totals 18 residues. The CDR3: CASSFSPLSGRLPGELFF. The CDR3 bases are TGTGCCAGCAGTTTTTCCCCCCTGAGCGGGAGGTTGCCCGGGGAGCTGTTTTTT.

This clonotype was seen ten or more times. This rearrangement joins TRBV7-8 to TRBJ1-4; no firm D call. This CDR3 has 13 residues. V lost 3 bases and J lost 8, with 10 bases in between. Germline loops: CDR1 SGHVS, CDR2 FQNEAQ. This CDR3 reads CASSFRGEEKLFF. The CDR3 bases are TGTGCCAGCAGCTTCCGGGGAGAGGAAAAACTGTTTTTT.

V gene TRBV12-3 or TRBV12-4 combines with J gene TRBJ2-5, with D unresolved. This CDR3 region has 14 residues. The V gene lost 4 bases and the J gene lost 5 bases, with 14 bases spanning the gap. This chain's CDR3 is CASSYDSSRETQYF. CDR3 in DNA: TGTGCCAGCAGTTATGACTCCTCCCGCGAGACCCAGTACTTC.

The chain uses TRBV29-1 and TRBJ2-1, with D possibly TRBD1 on 6 matching bases. V was pared by 3 bases and J by 3 bases, with 21 bases between. The CDR3 contains 17 residues. Germline loops: CDR1 SQVTM, CDR2 ANQGSEA. CDR3 bases: TGCAGCGTTGAGGGGGCCGGACACTCGGATGGCTACAATGAGCAGTTCTTC. Translating it yields CSVEGAGHSDGYNEQFF.

The rearrangement joins TRBV5-5 to TRBJ1-5; D gene uncertain. V was cut by 0 bases and J by 5 bases, with 3 bases left in between. The germline gives CDR1 SGHKS, CDR2 YYEKEE (reference sequence). CDR3 length: 12 amino acids. CDR3 protein: CASSLEDQPQHF. CDR3 nucleotide sequence: TGTGCCAGCAGCTTGGAAGATCAGCCCCAGCATTTT.

This clonotype was seen ten or more times. The rearrangement uses TRBV12-5 and TRBJ2-1, with TRBD1 identical over 9 bases. The CDR3 length is 16 residues. V lost 3 bases to trimming and J lost 4 bases; unmatched junction nucleotides: 7. Germline lookup yields CDR1 LGHNT and CDR2 FRNRAP. The CDR3 sequence is CASGLARTGEYNEQFF. The CDR3 nucleotides are TGTGCTAGTGGTTTAGCAAGGACAGGGGAATACAATGAGCAGTTCTTC. The full variable domain, with the rest looked up from reference TRBV12-5 and TRBJ2-1, is DARVTQTPRHKVTEMGQEVTMRCQPILGHNTVFWYRQTMMQGLELLAYFRNRAPLDDSGMPKDRFSAEMPDATLATLKIQPSEPRDSAVYFCASGLARTGEYNEQFFGPGTRLTVL.

This clonotype was observed a handful of times. The chain carries TRBV7-2 and TRBJ2-3; 7 bases fit TRBD1. V was pared by 1 base and J by 7 bases, with 8 bases of the junction left unmatched. Germline V gives CDR1 SGHTA, CDR2 FQGNSA. This CDR3 has 15 residues. The DNA of the CDR3 is TGTGCCAGCAGCTTAGACGGACAGGTGGTAAATACGCAGTATTTT. Translation: CASSLDGQVVNTQYF. The full variable domain, completed using reference TRBV7-2 and TRBJ2-3, is GAGVSQSPSNKVTEKGKDVELRCDPISGHTALYWYRQSLGQGLEFLIYFQGNSAPDKSGLPSDRFSAERTGGSVSTLTIQRTQQEDSAVYLCASSLDGQVVNTQYFGPGTRLTVL.

The chain couples TRBV7-2 to TRBJ2-7; D is perhaps TRBD1 (6 bases). Trimming took off 7 bases at V and 5 bases at J, with 15 bases between the two ends. Germline V gives CDR1 SGHTA, CDR2 FQGNSA. The CDR3 is 13 residues long. In DNA form, the CDR3 reads TGTGCCAGCACCTCGGGCAGGGGAGACGAGCAGTACTTC. It is translated as CASTSGRGDEQYF.

The rearrangement joins TRBV11-3 to TRBJ2-7; TRBD1 aligns across 9 bases. CDR1 is SGHNT and CDR2 is YENEEA in the germline V gene. The V segment lost 3 bases and the J segment 5 bases; nucleotides outside the gene matches: 8. This CDR3 is built from 15 residues. In DNA, the CDR3 is TGTGCCAGCAGCTTCGGCGGGGACAGGGCCCACGAGCAGTACTTC. Protein: CASSFGGDRAHEQYF. The complete variable domain, with remaining parts taken from reference TRBV11-3 and TRBJ2-7, reads EAGVVQSPRYKIIEKKQPVAFWCNPISGHNTLYWYLQNLGQGPELLIRYENEEAVDDSQLPKDRFSAERLKGVDSTLKIQPAELGDSAVYLCASSFGGDRAHEQYFGPGTRLTVT.

This clonotype appeared a few times. The chain couples TRBV10-3 to TRBJ2-3; TRBD2 matches at 7 bases. The CDR3 loop spans 15 amino acids. CDR1 is ENHRY and CDR2 is SYGVKD in the germline V gene. The trim removed 3 bases at V and 2 bases at J, leaving 5 bases unmatched. DNA for the CDR3: TGTGCCATCAGTGATGGGGGGACTATCACAGATACGCAGTATTTT. It codes for CAISDGGTITDTQYF.

This clonotype was found a few times. J is TRBJ2-7 and V is TRBV20-1; 9 nucleotides agree with TRBD1. Looked up from germline, CDR1 is DFQATT and CDR2 is SNEGSKA (reference sequence). The CDR3 extends over 17 amino acids. J was trimmed by 2 bases and V by 2 bases; bases with no gene match: 13. For the CDR3, the DNA is TGCAGTGCTAGACCCAGGGCCGGGACAGGGCTAACCTACGAGCAGTACTTC. This gives the protein CSARPRAGTGLTYEQYF.

This clonotype came up a few times. The V call is TRBV20-1, the J call TRBJ2-3; 8 bases fit TRBD2. This CDR3 has 16 amino acids. Germline lookup yields CDR1 DFQATT and CDR2 SNEGSKA (reference sequence). The V segment lost 0 bases and the J segment 1 base; nucleotides outside the gene matches: 6. CDR3 DNA sequence: TGCAGTGCTAGAGATCTGCAAGCGGGGGGCACAGATACGCAGTATTTT. It yields the protein CSARDLQAGGTDTQYF.

CDR3 amino acids: CASSVDRRNQPQHF. The CDR3 DNA reads as TGTGCCAGCAGCGTGGACAGACGCAATCAGCCCCAGCATTTT. This chain joins TRBV7-8 and TRBJ1-5; the D gene is possibly TRBD1 (6 bases). The CDR3 has 14 residues. V was pared by 5 bases and J by 2 bases, with 10 bases between. Germline assignment: CDR1 SGHVS and CDR2 FQNEAQ.

The count of this clonotype is one. The junction differs from germline at one of its ends, possibly a read error. This chain joins TRBV5-1 and TRBJ2-1; no clear D. The CDR3 covers 15 residues. In germline, CDR1 is SGHRS, CDR2 YFSETQ. As DNA, the CDR3 is TGCGCCAGCACCGCGCGGCACCAACCTTACAAAGAGCAGTTCTTC. Amino acids: CASTARHQPYKEQFF. Full variable domain (missing parts from reference TRBV5-1 and TRBJ2-1): KAGVTQTPRYLIKTRGQQVTLSCSPISGHRSVSWYQQTPGQGLQFLFEYFSETQRNKGNFPGRFSGRQFSNSRSEMNVSTLELGDSALYLCASTARHQPYKEQFFGPGTRLTVL.

This clonotype has a handful of counts. The chain employs TRBV30 and TRBJ2-2; D call uncertain. The V and J ends lost 5 bases and 1 base respectively, with 5 bases between them. This CDR3 has 12 residues. Germline loops: CDR1 GTSNPN, CDR2 SVGIG (reference sequence). In nucleotides, the CDR3 is TGTGCCTGGTATATGAACACCGGGGAGCTGTTTTTT. It yields the protein CAWYMNTGELFF.

The chain carries TRBV10-3 and TRBJ2-2; no reliable D call. Germline V lookup: CDR1 ENHRY, CDR2 SYGVKD. The CDR3 covers 12 residues. With 3 bases removed from V and 8 bases from J, the gap between germline ends came to 7 bases. DNA for the CDR3: TGTGCCATCAGTGAATTGCGGGGGGAGCTGTTTTTT. This sequence encodes CAISELRGELFF.

V gene TRBV2 combines with J gene TRBJ2-1, with TRBD2 matching 10 bases. Trimming took 6 bases from V and 16 from J; bases not matched to a gene: 12. CDR1 and CDR2 (germline): SNHLY, FYNNEI. This CDR3 comprises 13 residues. The CDR3 region is CASRGTSASPHFF. CDR3 in DNA: TGTGCCAGCAGGGGGACTAGCGCGTCACCGCACTTCTTC.

The chain couples TRBV9 to TRBJ2-2; D perhaps matches TRBD2 (6 bases). V lost 3 bases and J 4 bases, leaving 7 bases between the germline ends. CDR1 is SGDLS, CDR2 YYNGEE, per germline. CDR3 length: 13 residues. The CDR3 coding sequence is TGTGCCAGCAGCGCGGGAGTCACCGGGGAGCTGTTTTTT. This gives the protein CASSAGVTGELFF.

This chain uses TRBV5-1 with TRBJ2-5; 10 bases are shared with TRBD2. The CDR3 loop spans 15 amino acids. V shed 4 bases and J 3 bases; nucleotides not matched to a gene: 6. Germline assignment: CDR1 SGHRS and CDR2 YFSETQ. In DNA form, the CDR3 reads TGCGCCAGCAGCCGATTAACTAGCGGGGAAGAGACCCAGTACTTC. Amino acids: CASSRLTSGEETQYF.

The V call is TRBV27, the J call TRBJ2-2, with 9 nucleotides matching TRBD1. This CDR3 spans 14 amino acids. The germline gives CDR1 MNHEY, CDR2 SMNVEV (reference sequence). Losses at the gene ends were 4 bases for V and 8 bases for J; bases not matched to a gene: 5. CDR3: CASSSTGGRGELFF. CDR3 nucleotide sequence: TGTGCCAGCAGTTCGACAGGGGGACGAGGGGAGCTGTTTTTT.

This clonotype was recorded many times. This sequence joins TRBV7-2 and TRBJ2-7; tentatively, D is TRBD2 (5 bases). From germline, CDR1 is SGHTA and CDR2 FQGNSA. This CDR3 is 14 amino acids long. Trimming left V 1 base short and J 3 bases short, with 10 bases between. The CDR3 spells CASSLGGPYYEQYF. CDR3 coding DNA: TGTGCCAGCAGCTTAGGAGGGCCATACTACGAGCAGTACTTC.

This clonotype appeared a few times. The chain uses TRBV6-1 and TRBJ2-1; 11 positions agree with TRBD2. J gave up 4 bases and V 6 bases, and 2 bases lay outside the gene matches. The germline gives CDR1 MNHNS, CDR2 SASEGT. The CDR3 extends over 14 amino acids. CDR3 sequence reads: CASRTSGIYNEQFF. The CDR3 DNA sequence: TGTGCCAGCAGGACTAGCGGGATTTACAATGAGCAGTTCTTC.